Shown below are 15 T cell receptor beta chains from a single sample sequenced in a study of T cells in Graves' hyperthyroidism and ophthalmopathy. Regions amplified from RNA transcripts were the TCR beta CDR3 regions. Carried out on the TCR CDR3, a first-round RT-PCR used the HTBI primer set. TCRdb reanalysed the multiplex PCR reads using MiXCR and keeps one entry per CDR3 protein. Of roughly 560,000 distinct CDR3 sequences in the sample, under 15% were seen once. The sample was blood. These receptors were collected from a woman aged 40-49 years with Graves' ophthalmopathy.

This clonotype showed up many times. V usage is TRBV5-1 and J usage is TRBJ2-5, with D maybe TRBD1 (5 bases). CDR1 and CDR2 from the germline V gene are SGHRS and YFSETQ. The CDR3 extends over 14 amino acids. Trimming pared 4 bases from V and 0 bases from J, leaving 10 bases between. CDR3 sequence: CASSVREYQETQYF. As DNA, the CDR3 is TGCGCCAGCAGCGTCAGGGAATACCAAGAGACCCAGTACTTC.

CDR3 in DNA: TGTGCCAGCAGTCGAAGGTCAGAGACCCAGTACTTC. Translation gives CASSRRSETQYF. This chain joins TRBV12-3 or TRBV12-4 and TRBJ2-5; D is ambiguous. The CDR3 extends over 12 amino acids. Trimming took off 5 bases at V and 4 bases at J, with 8 bases between the two ends.

This clonotype has only one observation. The rearrangement links TRBV28 to TRBJ2-7; 10 nucleotides match TRBD1. With 3 bases clipped from V and 1 base from J, the junction kept 9 bases outside the gene matches. The CDR3 has 17 residues. Germline lookup yields CDR1 MDHEN and CDR2 SYDVKM. The CDR3: CASSLSRDRGLSYEQYF. CDR3 DNA: TGTGCCAGCAGTTTGTCCCGGGACAGGGGATTATCCTACGAGCAGTACTTC.

This clonotype was seen at least ten times. V and J are TRBV2 and TRBJ2-5; 8 bases match TRBD2. This CDR3 region has 15 residues. CDR1 and CDR2 from the germline V gene are SNHLY and FYNNEI. V lost 6 bases and J lost 4; bases outside the gene matches: 10. The CDR3 loop is CASSDPTSGRETQYF. CDR3 DNA: TGTGCCAGCAGCGACCCTACTAGCGGCAGAGAGACCCAGTACTTC.

This clonotype was seen repeatedly, ten times or more. The chain recombines TRBV29-1 with TRBJ1-2; TRBD1 is a possible D gene (6 bases). Germline-derived CDR1 and CDR2 are SQVTM and ANQGSEA. Between the trimmed V and J ends, which lost 8 bases and 8 bases, there was a span of 24 bases. CDR3 size: 14 residues. CDR3 protein: CSTTTSRDTRGYTF. The CDR3 DNA reads TGCAGCACGACGACGTCCCGGGACACTCGCGGCTACACCTTC.

The sample holds many counts of this clonotype. The gene calls are TRBV7-9 and TRBJ1-1, with D possibly TRBD1 on 5 matching bases. The CDR3 runs to 13 residues. The germline gives CDR1 SEHNR, CDR2 FQNEAQ (reference sequence). Trimming stripped 5 bases from V and 6 bases from J, with 13 bases between. CDR3 sequence reads: CASSPPGNAEAFF. DNA for the CDR3: TGTGCCAGCAGCCCCCCAGGGAATGCTGAAGCTTTCTTT.

This clonotype was observed many times. J is TRBJ1-2 and V is TRBV7-9; possibly TRBD1 for D (5 bases). The germline V gene has CDR1 SEHNR and CDR2 FQNEAQ (reference sequence). The CDR3 covers 14 residues. V was shortened by 5 bases and J by 8 bases, with 18 bases between the two germline ends. The CDR3 loop is CASSPGIGDDGYTF. Here the CDR3 DNA reads TGTGCCAGCAGCCCGGGTATCGGGGACGACGGCTACACCTTC.

The V and J genes are TRBV24-1 and TRBJ2-2; D might be TRBD2 (7 bases). CDR3 length equals 16 residues. V lost 0 bases and J 6 bases, leaving 13 bases between the germline ends. The germline V gene has CDR1 KGHDR and CDR2 SFDVKD. The DNA for the CDR3 is TGTGCCACCAGTGATTTGGGGGGGGGCAACCCCGGGGAGCTGTTTTTT. It codes for CATSDLGGGNPGELFF.

This clonotype was seen repeatedly, ten times or more. The chain has TRBV28 and TRBJ1-1, with D uncertain. This CDR3 is 13 amino acids long. The ends were cut back, 10 bases at V and 0 bases at J, with 12 bases in the middle. CDR1 and CDR2 (germline): MDHEN, SYDVKM. This CDR3 is CATHRTMNTEAFF. The CDR3 region has the DNA TGTGCCACCCACAGAACGATGAACACTGAAGCTTTCTTT.

This clonotype was observed many times. The chain has TRBV12-3 or TRBV12-4 and TRBJ2-6; maybe TRBD1 (6 bases). Between the trimmed V and J ends, which lost 6 bases and 0 bases, there was a span of 9 bases. The CDR3 covers 15 residues. CDR3 sequence (DNA): TGTGCCAGCAGACAGGGTTCCTCTGGGGCCAACGTCCTGACTTTC. Translated: CASRQGSSGANVLTF.

This clonotype was counted ten times or more. The chain joins TRBV19 to TRBJ2-2; D is possibly TRBD1 or TRBD2 (5 bases each). V lost 5 bases to trimming and J lost 8 bases, with 9 bases between them. The CDR3 sequence is 12 residues long. Germline V gene data show CDR1 as LNHDA and CDR2 as SQIVND (reference sequence). The CDR3 DNA reads as TGTGCCAGTAGTGAGGGGCCGGGGGAGCTGTTTTTT. It encodes CASSEGPGELFF.

CDR3 sequence: CASSYSWVAGTGELFF. The CDR3, as DNA: TGTGCCAGCAGTTACTCGTGGGTAGCGGGAACCGGGGAGCTGTTTTTT. This rearrangement joins TRBV6-5 to TRBJ2-2, with 8 bases identical to TRBD2. The CDR3 length is 16 residues. Germline V gene sequence: CDR1 MNHEY, CDR2 SVGAGI. V trimming: 0 bases; J trimming: 5 bases; junction bases outside the gene matches: 5.

The V gene is TRBV19, the J gene TRBJ2-2; possibly TRBD2 for D (5 bases). There are 16 residues in the CDR3. Trimming took 7 bases from V and 1 from J, leaving 16 bases between them. Germline V gene data show CDR1 as LNHDA and CDR2 as SQIVND (reference sequence). The CDR3 protein is CASNKDLGLNTGELFF. In DNA form, the CDR3 reads TGTGCCAGTAATAAGGACTTGGGGTTGAACACCGGGGAGCTGTTTTTT.

This clonotype was detected only a few times. At one boundary the junction diverges from the germline segment, which might be a read error. The rearrangement uses TRBV10-3 and TRBJ2-2, with D perhaps matching TRBD1 (6 bases). Germline V gene data show CDR1 as ENHRY and CDR2 as SYGVKD. The CDR3 has 15 amino acids. The CDR3 nucleotides read TGTACCATCAGACCCGGGACAACGAACACCGGGGAGCTGTTTTTT. Protein product: CTIRPGTTNTGELFF.

This clonotype was observed many times. The chain employs TRBV7-2 and TRBJ2-7; D may be TRBD1 or TRBD2 (5 bases each). Germline-derived CDR1 and CDR2 are SGHTA and FQGNSA. This CDR3 spans 15 amino acids. Trimming left V 5 bases short and J 7 bases short, with 21 bases between. The CDR3 nucleotides are TGTGCCAGCAGCCCGCCTAGCTCAATAGGGGTTGAGCAGTACTTC. Translation: CASSPPSSIGVEQYF. The whole variable domain, filled in from reference TRBV7-2 and TRBJ2-7, reads GAGVSQSPSNKVTEKGKDVELRCDPISGHTALYWYRQSLGQGLEFLIYFQGNSAPDKSGLPSDRFSAERTGGSVSTLTIQRTQQEDSAVYLCASSPPSSIGVEQYFGPGTRLTVT.